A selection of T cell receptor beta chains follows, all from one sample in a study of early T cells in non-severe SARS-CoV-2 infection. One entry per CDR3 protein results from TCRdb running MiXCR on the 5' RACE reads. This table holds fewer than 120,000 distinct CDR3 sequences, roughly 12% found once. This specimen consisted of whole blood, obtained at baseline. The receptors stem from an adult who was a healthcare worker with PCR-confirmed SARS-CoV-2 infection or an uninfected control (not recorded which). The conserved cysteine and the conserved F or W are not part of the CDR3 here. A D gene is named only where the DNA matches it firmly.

CDR3: ASSLIRGETYNSPLH
J: TRBJ1-6
V: TRBV7-8
D: -
length: 15

CDR3: ASSPGASTDTQY
J: TRBJ2-3
V: TRBV12-3/TRBV12-4
D: -
length: 12

CDR3: ASSPSPAQAEADTQY
J: TRBJ2-3
V: TRBV28
D: -
length: 15

CDR3: ASGFAVSDEQF
J: TRBJ2-1
V: TRBV12-5
D: -
length: 11

CDR3: ASSDPGFEAF
J: TRBJ1-1
V: TRBV10-2
D: -
length: 10

CDR3: ASSLASGFGEKLF
J: TRBJ1-4
V: TRBV7-2
D: -
length: 13

CDR3: ASSLGDYYEQY
J: TRBJ2-7
V: TRBV28
D: TRBD2
length: 11

CDR3: ASSTSRDRAYEQY
J: TRBJ2-7
V: TRBV7-9
D: TRBD1
length: 13

CDR3: ASRPTGFGADTQY
J: TRBJ2-3
V: TRBV28
D: TRBD1
length: 13

CDR3: ASSWRGATEAF
J: TRBJ1-1
V: TRBV5-4
D: -
length: 11

CDR3: SAEQSSSGNTIY
J: TRBJ1-3
V: TRBV20-1
D: -
length: 12

CDR3: SAASGNTDTQY
J: TRBJ2-3
V: TRBV29-1
D: TRBD2
length: 11

CDR3: ASSAWGNTGELF
J: TRBJ2-2
V: TRBV9
D: -
length: 12

CDR3: ASAQDRAYGYT
J: TRBJ1-2
V: TRBV12-3/TRBV12-4
D: TRBD1
length: 11

CDR3: ASSLRLKTGNTEAF
J: TRBJ1-1
V: TRBV12-3/TRBV12-4
D: -
length: 14

CDR3: ASSGGGTPDTQY
J: TRBJ2-3
V: TRBV2
D: -
length: 12

CDR3: ASSPTVTNEKLF
J: TRBJ1-4
V: TRBV19
D: -
length: 12

CDR3: SVVGTGGLTSGKLF
J: TRBJ1-4
V: TRBV29-1
D: TRBD1
length: 14

CDR3: SVEGLGYGYT
J: TRBJ1-2
V: TRBV29-1
D: -
length: 10

CDR3: ASSQPVAPDTQY
J: TRBJ2-3
V: TRBV4-2
D: -
length: 12

CDR3: ASSLAGSEAF
J: TRBJ1-1
V: TRBV7-9
D: -
length: 10

CDR3: SAAFHRDSEAF
J: TRBJ1-1
V: TRBV29-1
D: TRBD1
length: 11

CDR3: ASSGAGASYEQY
J: TRBJ2-7
V: TRBV2
D: TRBD2
length: 12

CDR3: ASRRDRVHGYT
J: TRBJ1-2
V: TRBV7-2
D: TRBD1
length: 11

CDR3: ASSPSGQENEKLF
J: TRBJ1-4
V: TRBV5-1
D: TRBD1
length: 13

CDR3: ASSESRLSYEQY
J: TRBJ2-7
V: TRBV25-1
D: -
length: 12

CDR3: SARRRGTPNQPQH
J: TRBJ1-5
V: TRBV20-1
D: -
length: 13

CDR3: ASSLAGGNNSPLH
J: TRBJ1-6
V: TRBV12-3/TRBV12-4
D: TRBD1
length: 13

CDR3: ASSLTGTGYSEKLF
J: TRBJ1-4
V: TRBV28
D: TRBD1
length: 14

CDR3: ASSPGQGAEKLF
J: TRBJ1-4
V: TRBV5-1
D: TRBD1
length: 12

CDR3: SARDGQGGSYNEQF
J: TRBJ2-1
V: TRBV20-1
D: TRBD1
length: 14

CDR3: SVAGSDQETQY
J: TRBJ2-5
V: TRBV29-1
D: -
length: 11

CDR3: AWTLSYNEQF
J: TRBJ2-1
V: TRBV30
D: -
length: 10

CDR3: ASTRGGPGPGEQF
J: TRBJ2-1
V: TRBV6-5
D: TRBD2
length: 13

CDR3: ASSFRDTSQPQH
J: TRBJ1-5
V: TRBV5-6
D: -
length: 12

CDR3: SATRAPGGYNEQF
J: TRBJ2-1
V: TRBV20-1
D: TRBD2
length: 13

CDR3: ASSQGLAGGYEQF
J: TRBJ2-1
V: TRBV14
D: TRBD2
length: 13

CDR3: ASTLVGPQY
J: TRBJ2-7
V: TRBV7-2
D: -
length: 9